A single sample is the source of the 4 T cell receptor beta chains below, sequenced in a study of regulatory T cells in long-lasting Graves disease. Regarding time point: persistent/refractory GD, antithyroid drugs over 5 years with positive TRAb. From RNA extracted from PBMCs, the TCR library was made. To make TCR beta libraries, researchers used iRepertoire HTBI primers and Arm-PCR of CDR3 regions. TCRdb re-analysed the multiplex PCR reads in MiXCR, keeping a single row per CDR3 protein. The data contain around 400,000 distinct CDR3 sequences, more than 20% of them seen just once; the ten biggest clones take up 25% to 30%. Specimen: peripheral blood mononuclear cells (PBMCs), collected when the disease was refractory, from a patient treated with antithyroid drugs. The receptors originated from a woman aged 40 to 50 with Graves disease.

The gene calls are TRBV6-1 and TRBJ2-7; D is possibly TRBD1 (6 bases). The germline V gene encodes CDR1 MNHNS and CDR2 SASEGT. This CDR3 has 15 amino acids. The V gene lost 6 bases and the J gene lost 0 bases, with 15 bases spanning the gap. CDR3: CASSRPRQASYEQYF. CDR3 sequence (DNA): TGTGCCAGCAGCCGACCCCGACAGGCCTCCTACGAGCAGTACTTC.

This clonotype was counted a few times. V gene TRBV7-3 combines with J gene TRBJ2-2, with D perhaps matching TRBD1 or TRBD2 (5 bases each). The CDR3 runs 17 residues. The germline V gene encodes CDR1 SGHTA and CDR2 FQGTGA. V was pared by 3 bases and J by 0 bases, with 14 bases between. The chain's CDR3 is CASSFRGTRSNTGELFF. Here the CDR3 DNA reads TGTGCCAGCAGCTTCCGAGGGACCAGATCGAACACCGGGGAGCTGTTTTTT.

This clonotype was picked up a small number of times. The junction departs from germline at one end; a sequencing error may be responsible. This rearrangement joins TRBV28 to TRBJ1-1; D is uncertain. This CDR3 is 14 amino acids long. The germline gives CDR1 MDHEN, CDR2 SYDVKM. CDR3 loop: CASRLFRGNTEAFF. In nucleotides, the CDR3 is TGTGCCAGCAGATTATTCCGGGGTAACACTGAAGCTTTCTTT.

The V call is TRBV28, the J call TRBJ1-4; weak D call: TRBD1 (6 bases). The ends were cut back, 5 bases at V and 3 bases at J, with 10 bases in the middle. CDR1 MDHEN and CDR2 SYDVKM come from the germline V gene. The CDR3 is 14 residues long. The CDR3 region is CASSEGQPNEKLFF. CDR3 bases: TGTGCCAGCAGTGAGGGACAACCTAATGAAAAACTGTTTTTT.